This TCR beta chain stems from a study of yellow fever vaccine responses in identical twins. Overall study findings and caveats: Reports say the vaccine T cell response in twins looked partly convergent and partly personalized.

The CDR3 spans 16 residues. Germline V CDR1 and CDR2: PRHDT, FYEKMQ (reference sequence). Trimming cost V 6 bases and J 2 bases, with 19 bases left between them. TCRdb recomputed calls from the RT-PCR reads with MiXCR, one row per CDR3 protein. The sample lists roughly 17,000 distinct CDR3 sequences, 65% to 85% seen once, with about 2.5% in the top ten. In its sample, this clonotype was seen a few times. Its antigen is undetermined. This chain joins TRBV13 and TRBJ2-5; D ambiguous. This sequence was found in a woman aged 18-29 years who received the yellow fever vaccine. Sequencing was performed on T cells from blood (PBMCs), unsorted or a sorted subset (not recorded which), taken before or after yellow fever vaccination (not recorded which). The chain's CDR3 is CASRTPRAVPQETQYF. The CDR3 bases are TGTGCCAGCAGAACACCCCGGGCAGTTCCACAAGAGACCCAGTACTTC.